This T cell receptor (beta chain) was sequenced in a study of regulatory T cells in long-lasting Graves disease. This CDR3 contains 16 residues. Trimming stripped 1 base from V and 3 bases from J, with 13 bases between. Germline CDR1 is SGHTA and CDR2 is FQGNSA. CDR3 regions were amplified by Arm-PCR using iRepertoire HTBI primers to build TCR beta libraries. TCRdb reanalysed the multiplex PCR reads using MiXCR and keeps one entry per CDR3 protein. This table has under 500,000 distinct CDR3 sequences, 20% to 25% appearing once. Study conclusions and caveats: Persistent Graves' patients had lower TCR diversity than newly diagnosed ones. Persistent disease was associated with favored TRBV28 usage and with favored use of TRBJ1-2 and TRBJ2-5.

Time point denoted: persistent/refractory GD, antithyroid drugs over 5 years with positive TRAb. Isolated PBMC RNA provided the starting material for the TCR library. Patients all came to the study from an endocrinology department in Xi'an, China. EDTA tubes collected nine milliliters of peripheral blood. Concerning this clonotype: Its matching antigen is unknown.

The clonotype originates from a female donor with Graves disease. Sequenced material: peripheral blood mononuclear cells (PBMCs), taken when the disease was refractory, from a patient treated with antithyroid drugs. The chain combines TRBV7-2 with TRBJ1-5; D call uncertain. The CDR3 DNA reads as TGTGCCAGCAGCTTAGGGACTGCATATCTCAATCAGCCCCAGCATTTT. It yields the protein CASSLGTAYLNQPQHF.